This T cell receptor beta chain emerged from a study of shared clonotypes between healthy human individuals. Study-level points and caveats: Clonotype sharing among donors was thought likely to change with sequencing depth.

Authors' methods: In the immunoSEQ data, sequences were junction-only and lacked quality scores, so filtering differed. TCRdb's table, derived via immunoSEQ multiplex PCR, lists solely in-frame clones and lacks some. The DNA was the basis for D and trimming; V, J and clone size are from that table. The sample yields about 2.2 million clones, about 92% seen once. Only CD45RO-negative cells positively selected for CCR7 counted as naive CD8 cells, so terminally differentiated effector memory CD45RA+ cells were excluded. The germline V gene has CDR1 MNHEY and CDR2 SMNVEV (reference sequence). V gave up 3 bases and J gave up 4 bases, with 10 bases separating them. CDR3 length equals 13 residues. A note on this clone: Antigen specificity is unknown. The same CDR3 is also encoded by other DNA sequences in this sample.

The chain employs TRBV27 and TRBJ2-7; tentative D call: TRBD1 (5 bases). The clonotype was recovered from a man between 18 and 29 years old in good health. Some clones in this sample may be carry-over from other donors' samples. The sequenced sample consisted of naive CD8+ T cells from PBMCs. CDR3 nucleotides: TGTGCCAGCAGTTTGGGGCTACTATACGAGCAGTACTTC. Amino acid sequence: CASSLGLLYEQYF.